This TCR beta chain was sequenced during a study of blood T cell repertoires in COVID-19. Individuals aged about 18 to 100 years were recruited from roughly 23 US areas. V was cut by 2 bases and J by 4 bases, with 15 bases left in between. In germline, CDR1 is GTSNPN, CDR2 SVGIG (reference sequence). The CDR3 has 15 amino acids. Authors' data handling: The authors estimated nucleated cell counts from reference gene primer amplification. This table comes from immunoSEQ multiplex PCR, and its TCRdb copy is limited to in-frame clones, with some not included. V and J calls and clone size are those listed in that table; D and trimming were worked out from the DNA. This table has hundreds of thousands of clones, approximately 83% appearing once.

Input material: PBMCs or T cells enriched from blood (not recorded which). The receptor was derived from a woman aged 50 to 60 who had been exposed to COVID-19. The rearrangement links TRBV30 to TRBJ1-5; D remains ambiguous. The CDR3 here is CAWSRSAGWNQPQHF. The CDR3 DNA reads TGTGCCTGGAGTAGATCGGCAGGATGGAATCAGCCCCAGCATTTT.